The clone carrying this T cell receptor beta chain was seen ten or more times. Its antigen is undetermined. The sample comes from a study of T cell repertoires in cytomegalovirus infection. Study-wide context: CMV epitopes, recently identified HLA-C-restricted and well-studied HLA-B-restricted, were used.

TCRdb fed the reads into MiXCR, producing one record per CDR3 protein. The sample lists about 830,000 distinct CDR3 sequences, roughly 33% occurring once. This CDR3 has 14 residues. Germline assignment: CDR1 SGHVS and CDR2 FQNEAQ. V was shortened by 5 bases and J by 0 bases, with 8 bases between the two germline ends. Overall study findings and caveats: Using cumulative public TCR beta family frequency, the authors identified those who carried CMV together with the relevant HLA.

Sample: cultured CD8+ T cells from PBMCs, taken from culture after CMV antigen stimulation. The rearrangement joins TRBV7-8 to TRBJ2-4; D is undetermined. The sequence was obtained from a human donor in good health (CMV status not recorded). Some clones in this sample may be carry-over from other donors' samples. The CDR3 sequence: CASSPSLAKNIQYF. DNA of the CDR3: TGTGCCAGCAGCCCCAGTCTAGCCAAAAACATTCAGTACTTC.